Included here is one T cell receptor (beta chain) sequence, with context. This specimen comes from a study of blood T cell repertoires in COVID-19. Study in general: The cDNA or gDNA used as material had been derived from T cells, B-cell-depleted T cells, or PBMCs.

In the source study's methods: Quantification of nucleated cells was approximated via reference gene primer amplification. Assay used: immunoSEQ multiplex PCR; TCRdb lists only in-frame clones, some missing. V, J and clone size were drawn from that table, and D and trimming were deduced from the DNA. Here the sample spans around 250,000 clones, around 86% being singletons. The CDR3 sequence is 16 residues long. Germline loops: CDR1 SNHLY, CDR2 FYNNEI. Trimming removed 3 bases at V and 0 bases at J, with 14 bases between. The sample consisted of peripheral blood. The rearrangement joins TRBV2 to TRBJ1-2; D remains ambiguous. The sequence came from a woman aged 40 to 49 who had recovered from COVID-19. The CDR3 sequence: CASSESTTVTNYGYTF. The DNA of the CDR3 is TGTGCCAGCAGTGAGAGTACCACTGTGACTAACTATGGCTACACCTTC.